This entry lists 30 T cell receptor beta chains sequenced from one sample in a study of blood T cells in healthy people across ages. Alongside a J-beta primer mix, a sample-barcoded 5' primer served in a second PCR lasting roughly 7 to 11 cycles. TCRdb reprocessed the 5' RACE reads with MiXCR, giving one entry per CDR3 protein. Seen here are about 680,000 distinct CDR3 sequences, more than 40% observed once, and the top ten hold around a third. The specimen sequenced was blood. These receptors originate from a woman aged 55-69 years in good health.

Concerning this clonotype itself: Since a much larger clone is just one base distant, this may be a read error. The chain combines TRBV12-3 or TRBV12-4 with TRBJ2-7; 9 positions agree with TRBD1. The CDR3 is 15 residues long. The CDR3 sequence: CVSSGTGGWRYEQYF. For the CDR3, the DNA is TGTGTCAGCAGTGGAACAGGGGGCTGGAGGTACGAGCAGTACTTC.

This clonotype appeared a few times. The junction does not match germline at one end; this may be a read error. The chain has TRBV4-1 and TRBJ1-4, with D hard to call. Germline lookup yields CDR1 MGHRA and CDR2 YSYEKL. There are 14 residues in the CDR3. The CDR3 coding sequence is TGTGCCAGCAGCCAAGGAGGGCTCGGAGAAAAACTGTTTTTT. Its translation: CASSQGGLGEKLFF.

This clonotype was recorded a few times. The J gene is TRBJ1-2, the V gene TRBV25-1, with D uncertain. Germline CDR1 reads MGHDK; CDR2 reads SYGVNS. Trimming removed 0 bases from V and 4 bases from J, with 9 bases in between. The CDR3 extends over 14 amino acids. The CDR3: CASSEYEELYGYTF. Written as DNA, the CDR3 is TGTGCCAGCAGTGAATACGAGGAGCTCTATGGCTACACCTTC.

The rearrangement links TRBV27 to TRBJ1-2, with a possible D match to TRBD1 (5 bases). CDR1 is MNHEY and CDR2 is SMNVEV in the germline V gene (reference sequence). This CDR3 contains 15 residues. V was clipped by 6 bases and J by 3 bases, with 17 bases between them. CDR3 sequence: CASRALTEIDYGYTF. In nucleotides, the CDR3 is TGTGCCAGCAGGGCTTTGACAGAGATAGACTATGGCTACACCTTC.

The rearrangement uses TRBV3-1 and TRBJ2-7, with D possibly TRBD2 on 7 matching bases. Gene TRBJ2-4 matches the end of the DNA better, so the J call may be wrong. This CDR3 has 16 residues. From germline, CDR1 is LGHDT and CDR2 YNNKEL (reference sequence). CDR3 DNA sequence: TGTGCCAGCAGCCAAGCCCTCTCGGGGGGCAGAAACATTCAGTACTTC. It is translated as CASSQALSGGRNIQYF.

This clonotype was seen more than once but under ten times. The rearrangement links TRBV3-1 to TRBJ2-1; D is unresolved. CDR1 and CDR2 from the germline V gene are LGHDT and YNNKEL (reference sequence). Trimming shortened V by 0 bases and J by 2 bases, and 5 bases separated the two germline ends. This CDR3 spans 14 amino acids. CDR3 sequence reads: CASSQDWAYNEQFF. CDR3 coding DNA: TGTGCCAGCAGCCAAGATTGGGCCTACAATGAGCAGTTCTTC.

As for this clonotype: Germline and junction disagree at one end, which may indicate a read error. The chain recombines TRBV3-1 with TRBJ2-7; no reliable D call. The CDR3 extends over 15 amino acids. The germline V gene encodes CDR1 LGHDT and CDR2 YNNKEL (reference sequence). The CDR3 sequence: CAGSQEWTYTYEQYF. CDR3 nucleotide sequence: TGTGCCGGCAGCCAAGAATGGACCTATACCTACGAGCAGTACTTC.

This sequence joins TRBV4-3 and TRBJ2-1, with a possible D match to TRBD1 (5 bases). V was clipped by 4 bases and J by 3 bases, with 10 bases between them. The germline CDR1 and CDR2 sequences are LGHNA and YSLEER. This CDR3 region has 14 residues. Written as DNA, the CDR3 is TGCGCCAGCAGCCGCGGACAATACTACAATGAGCAGTTCTTC. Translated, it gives CASSRGQYYNEQFF.

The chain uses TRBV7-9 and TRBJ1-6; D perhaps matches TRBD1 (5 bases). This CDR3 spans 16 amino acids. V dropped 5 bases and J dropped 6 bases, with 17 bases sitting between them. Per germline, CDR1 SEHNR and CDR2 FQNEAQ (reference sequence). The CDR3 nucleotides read TGTGCCAGCAGCCCATCGGGCAGGGCCAGTAATTCACCCCTCCACTTT. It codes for CASSPSGRASNSPLHF.

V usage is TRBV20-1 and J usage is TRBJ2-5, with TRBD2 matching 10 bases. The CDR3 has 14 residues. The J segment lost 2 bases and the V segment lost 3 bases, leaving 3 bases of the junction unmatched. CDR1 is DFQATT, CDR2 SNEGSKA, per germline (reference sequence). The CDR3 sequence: CSASLAGVQETQYF. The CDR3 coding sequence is TGCAGTGCTAGCCTAGCGGGAGTTCAAGAGACCCAGTACTTC.

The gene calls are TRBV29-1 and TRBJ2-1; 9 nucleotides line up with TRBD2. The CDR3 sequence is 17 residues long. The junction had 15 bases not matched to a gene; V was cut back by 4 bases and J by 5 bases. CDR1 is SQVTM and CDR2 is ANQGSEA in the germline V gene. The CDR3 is CSVVGLAGSSTNNEQFF. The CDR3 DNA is TGCAGCGTTGTTGGGCTAGCGGGGTCTAGCACCAACAATGAGCAGTTCTTC.

In nucleotides, the CDR3 is TGTGCCAGCAGCCAAGATTCCGGGCAGGGTACGTACAATGAGCAGTTCTTC. This gives the protein CASSQDSGQGTYNEQFF. The chain couples TRBV3-1 to TRBJ2-1; TRBD1 is a possible D gene (5 bases). With 0 bases removed from V and 4 bases from J, the gap between germline ends came to 16 bases. The CDR3 is 17 amino acids. CDR1 is LGHDT and CDR2 is YNNKEL in the germline V gene (reference sequence).

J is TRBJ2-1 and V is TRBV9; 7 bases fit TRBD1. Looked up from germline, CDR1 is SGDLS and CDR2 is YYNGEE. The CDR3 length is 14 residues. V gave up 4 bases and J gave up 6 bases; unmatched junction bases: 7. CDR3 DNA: TGTGCCAGCAGCACCGGGACAGTTCCCAATGAGCAGTTCTTC. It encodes CASSTGTVPNEQFF.

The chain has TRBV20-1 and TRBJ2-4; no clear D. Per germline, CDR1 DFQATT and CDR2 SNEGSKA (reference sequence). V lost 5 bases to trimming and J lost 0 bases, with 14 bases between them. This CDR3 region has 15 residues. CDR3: CSAEDSGLAKNIQYF. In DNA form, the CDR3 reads TGCAGTGCTGAAGACTCCGGTCTAGCCAAAAACATTCAGTACTTC.

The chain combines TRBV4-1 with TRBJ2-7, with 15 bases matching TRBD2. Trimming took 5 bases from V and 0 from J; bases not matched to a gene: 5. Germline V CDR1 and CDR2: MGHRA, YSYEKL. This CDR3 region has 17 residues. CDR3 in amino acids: CASSSGTSGGLSYEQYF. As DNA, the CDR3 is TGCGCCAGCAGCTCCGGGACTAGCGGGGGGCTCTCCTACGAGCAGTACTTC.

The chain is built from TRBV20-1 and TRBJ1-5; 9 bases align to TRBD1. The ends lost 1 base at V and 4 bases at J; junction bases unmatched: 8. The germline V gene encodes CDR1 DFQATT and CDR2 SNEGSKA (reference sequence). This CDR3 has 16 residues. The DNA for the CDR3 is TGCAGTGCTAGAGGCCGGACAGGGGAATTAAATCAGCCCCAGCATTTT. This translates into CSARGRTGELNQPQHF.

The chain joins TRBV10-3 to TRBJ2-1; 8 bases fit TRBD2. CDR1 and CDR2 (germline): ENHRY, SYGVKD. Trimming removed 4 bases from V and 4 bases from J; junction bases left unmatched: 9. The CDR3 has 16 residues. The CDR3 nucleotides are TGTGCCATCAGTGTTGGTAGCGGGACGACATACAATGAGCAGTTCTTC. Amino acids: CAISVGSGTTYNEQFF.

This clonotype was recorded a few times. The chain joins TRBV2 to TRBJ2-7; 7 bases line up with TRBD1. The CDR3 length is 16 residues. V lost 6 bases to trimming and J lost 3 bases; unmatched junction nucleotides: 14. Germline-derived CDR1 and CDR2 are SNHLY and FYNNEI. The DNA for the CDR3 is TGTGCCAGCAGCCTTACAGGGGCGCAGAGTGGCTACGAGCAGTACTTC. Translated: CASSLTGAQSGYEQYF.

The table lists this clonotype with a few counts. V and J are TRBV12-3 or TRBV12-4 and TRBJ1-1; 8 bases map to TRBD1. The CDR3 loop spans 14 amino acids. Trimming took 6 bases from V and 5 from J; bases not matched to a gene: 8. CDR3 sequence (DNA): TGTGCCAGCAGCCCAGGGGGCTGGGGTACTGAAGCTTTCTTT. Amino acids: CASSPGGWGTEAFF.

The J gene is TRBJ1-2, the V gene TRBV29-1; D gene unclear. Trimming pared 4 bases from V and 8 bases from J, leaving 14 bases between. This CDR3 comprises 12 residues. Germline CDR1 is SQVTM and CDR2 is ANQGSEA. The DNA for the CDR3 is TGCAGCGTTGGGGCCGGGCCATACGGCTACACCTTC. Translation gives CSVGAGPYGYTF.

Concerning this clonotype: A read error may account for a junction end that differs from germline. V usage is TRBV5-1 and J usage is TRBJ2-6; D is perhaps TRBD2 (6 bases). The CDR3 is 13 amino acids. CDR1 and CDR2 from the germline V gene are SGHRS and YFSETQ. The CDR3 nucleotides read TGCGCCGGCAGCTTGGAAGGGAGGAACGTCCTGACTTTC. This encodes CAGSLEGRNVLTF.

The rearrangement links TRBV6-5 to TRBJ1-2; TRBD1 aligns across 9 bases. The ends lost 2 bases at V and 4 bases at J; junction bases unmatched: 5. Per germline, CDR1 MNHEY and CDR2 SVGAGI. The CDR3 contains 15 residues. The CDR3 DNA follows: TGTGCCAGCAGTTACACATCGACAGGGGGCTATGGCTACACCTTC. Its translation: CASSYTSTGGYGYTF.

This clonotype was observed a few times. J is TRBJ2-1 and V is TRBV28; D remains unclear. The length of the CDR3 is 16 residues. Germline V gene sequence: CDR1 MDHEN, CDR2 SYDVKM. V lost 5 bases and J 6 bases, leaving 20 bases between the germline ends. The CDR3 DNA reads TGTGCCAGCAGTCTTGGGCCTACAAGATTTAGCAATGAGCAGTTCTTC. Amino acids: CASSLGPTRFSNEQFF.

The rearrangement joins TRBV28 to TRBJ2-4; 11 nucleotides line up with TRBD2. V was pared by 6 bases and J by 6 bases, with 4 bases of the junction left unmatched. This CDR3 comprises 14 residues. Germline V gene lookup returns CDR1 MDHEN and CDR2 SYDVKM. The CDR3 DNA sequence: TGTGCCAGCAGCCAACTAGCGGGGGTAAACATTCAGTACTTC. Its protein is CASSQLAGVNIQYF.

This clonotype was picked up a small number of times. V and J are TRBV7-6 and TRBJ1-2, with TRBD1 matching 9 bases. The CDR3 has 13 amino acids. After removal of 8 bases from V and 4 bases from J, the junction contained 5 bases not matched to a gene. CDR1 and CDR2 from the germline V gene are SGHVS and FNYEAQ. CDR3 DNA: TGTGCCAGCGGGACAGGGACCACCTATGGCTACACCTTC. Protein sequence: CASGTGTTYGYTF.

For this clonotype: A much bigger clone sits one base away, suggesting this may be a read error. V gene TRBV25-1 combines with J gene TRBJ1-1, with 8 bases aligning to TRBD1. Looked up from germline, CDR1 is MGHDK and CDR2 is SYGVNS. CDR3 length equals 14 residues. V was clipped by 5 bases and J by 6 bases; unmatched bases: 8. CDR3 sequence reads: CASSQDRGDAEAFF. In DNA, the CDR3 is TGTGCCAGCAGTCAAGACAGGGGCGACGCTGAAGCTTTCTTT.

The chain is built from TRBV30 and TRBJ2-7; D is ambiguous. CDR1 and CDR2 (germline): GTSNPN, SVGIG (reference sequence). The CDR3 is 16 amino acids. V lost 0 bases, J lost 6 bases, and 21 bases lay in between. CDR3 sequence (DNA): TGTGCCTGGAGTGTCAGGTCCAGCCCACCCCGCACCGAGCAGTACTTC. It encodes CAWSVRSSPPRTEQYF.

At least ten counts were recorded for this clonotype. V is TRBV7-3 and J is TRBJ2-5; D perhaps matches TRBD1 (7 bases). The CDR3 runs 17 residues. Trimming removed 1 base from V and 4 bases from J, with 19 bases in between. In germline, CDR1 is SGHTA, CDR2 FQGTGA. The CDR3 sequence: CASSLRGRQGAGETQYF. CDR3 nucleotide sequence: TGTGCCAGCAGCTTAAGGGGGAGACAGGGAGCGGGAGAGACCCAGTACTTC.

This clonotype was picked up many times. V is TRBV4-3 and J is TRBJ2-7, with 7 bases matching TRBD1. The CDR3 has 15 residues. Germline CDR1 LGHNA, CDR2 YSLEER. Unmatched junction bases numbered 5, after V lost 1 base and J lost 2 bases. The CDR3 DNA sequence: TGCGCCAGCAGCCAAGGACAGGGTGAAACCTACGAGCAGTACTTC. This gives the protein CASSQGQGETYEQYF.

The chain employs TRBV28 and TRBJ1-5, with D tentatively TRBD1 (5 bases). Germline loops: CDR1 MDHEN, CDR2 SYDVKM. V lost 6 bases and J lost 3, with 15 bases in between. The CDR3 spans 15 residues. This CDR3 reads CASRRPGGDNQPQHF. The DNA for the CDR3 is TGTGCCAGCAGAAGGCCGGGGGGAGACAATCAGCCCCAGCATTTT.